A single sample is the source of the 25 T cell receptor beta chains below, sequenced in a study of T cells in Graves' hyperthyroidism and ophthalmopathy. Researchers amplified the TCR beta CDR3 regions from RNA transcripts. The TCR CDR3 was amplified in a first-round RT-PCR using the HTBI primer set. One entry per CDR3 protein results from TCRdb running MiXCR on the multiplex PCR reads. The top ten clones hold 5.5% to 7.5% of a sample with tens of thousands of distinct CDR3 sequences, 40% to 55% of them seen once. The sample taken for sequencing was blood. These receptors were collected from a woman in her 50s with Graves' hyperthyroidism that later progressed to Graves' ophthalmopathy.

This clonotype has at least ten counts. This sequence joins TRBV7-9 and TRBJ2-5, with 10 bases fitting TRBD2. The V gene end was trimmed by 0 bases and the J gene end by 4 bases; junction bases not matched to a gene: 8. The CDR3 is 17 amino acids. Germline loops: CDR1 SEHNR, CDR2 FQNEAQ (reference sequence). This CDR3 reads CASSLARASGGLETQYF. The CDR3 nucleotides are TGTGCCAGCAGCTTAGCGCGGGCTAGCGGGGGATTAGAGACCCAGTACTTC.

The chain uses TRBV10-3 and TRBJ1-1; D is undetermined. This CDR3 region has 14 residues. Deletions cut 6 bases from V and 7 bases from J, with 18 bases between. Germline-derived CDR1 and CDR2 are ENHRY and SYGVKD. The CDR3: CAISQTSGRIEAFF. For the CDR3, the DNA is TGTGCCATCAGCCAGACTAGCGGGAGGATTGAAGCTTTCTTT.

This clonotype was counted at least ten times. This chain joins TRBV12-3 or TRBV12-4 and TRBJ1-1, with 8 bases aligning to TRBD1. This CDR3 comprises 14 residues. The junction had 3 bases not matched to a gene; V was cut back by 3 bases and J by 3 bases. CDR3 residues: CASSLAGGHTEAFF. Here the CDR3 DNA reads TGTGCCAGCAGTTTGGCAGGGGGCCACACTGAAGCTTTCTTT.

This clonotype is labeled as medium-sized. V usage is TRBV29-1 and J usage is TRBJ2-5, with 8 bases lining up with TRBD2. Per germline, CDR1 SQVTM and CDR2 ANQGSEA. The CDR3 is 13 amino acids. CDR3 loop: CAAWSGSWETQYF. The DNA for the CDR3 is TGCGCCGCCTGGAGCGGGAGTTGGGAGACCCAGTACTTC.

This clonotype came up many times. V and J are TRBV6-1 and TRBJ2-2; tentative D call: TRBD1 (6 bases). The CDR3 sequence is 16 residues long. V lost 5 bases to trimming and J lost 1 base, with 14 bases between them. Per germline, CDR1 MNHNS and CDR2 SASEGT. As DNA, the CDR3 is TGTGCCAGCAGTCACTGGACAGCTAAGAACACCGGGGAGCTGTTTTTT. Its translation is CASSHWTAKNTGELFF.

The CDR3 DNA follows: TGCAGTGCTAGAGTTAGCGGGAGTTACGAGCAGTACTTC. Protein product: CSARVSGSYEQYF. The chain employs TRBV20-1 and TRBJ2-7; 9 nucleotides line up with TRBD2. CDR3 size: 13 residues. V shed 1 base, J shed 4 bases, and the junction held 2 bases outside the gene matches. Germline V gene sequence: CDR1 DFQATT, CDR2 SNEGSKA (reference sequence).

The table lists this clonotype with many counts. The chain joins TRBV5-1 to TRBJ2-5, with D perhaps TRBD1 (6 bases). Germline V CDR1 and CDR2: SGHRS, YFSETQ. The CDR3 is 16 amino acids. The ends were cut back, 3 bases at V and 5 bases at J, with 20 bases in the middle. The CDR3 nucleotides are TGCGCCAGCAGCTGGAACGAGGACAGACCAAGTGAGACCCAGTACTTC. This encodes CASSWNEDRPSETQYF.

At least ten counts were recorded for this clonotype. The chain recombines TRBV5-1 with TRBJ1-5; D unclear. V shed 0 bases and J shed 7 bases, with 8 bases lying between them. CDR1 is SGHRS, CDR2 YFSETQ, per germline. This CDR3 comprises 13 residues. The CDR3 spells CASSLGDGQPQHF. For the CDR3, the DNA is TGCGCCAGCAGCTTGGGTGACGGGCAGCCCCAGCATTTT.

The V call is TRBV24-1, the J call TRBJ2-1; TRBD2 matches 15 bases. This CDR3 is built from 15 residues. Trimming cost V 9 bases and J 6 bases; bases outside gene matches: 5. The V gene's germline CDR1 is KGHDR and CDR2 SFDVKD. Here the CDR3 reads CATHGTSGRRNEQFF. The CDR3 nucleotides read TGTGCCACCCATGGGACTAGCGGGAGGCGCAATGAGCAGTTCTTC.

Of note for this clonotype: Germline is not matched at one junction end, which may reflect a read error. The V gene is TRBV5-1, the J gene TRBJ1-2; no reliable D call. The CDR3 runs 15 residues. Per the germline V gene, CDR1 is SGHRS and CDR2 is YFSETQ. The CDR3: CASSLGIGVNYGYTF. The CDR3 DNA is TGCGCTAGCAGCTTGGGGATCGGGGTGAACTATGGCTACACCTTC.

Within the sample, this clonotype is medium-sized. The DNA for the CDR3 is TGTGCCAGCAGCGCTCGAGCGGGACTTGCCTACGAGCAGTACTTC. Its translation is CASSARAGLAYEQYF. The V and J genes are TRBV7-6 and TRBJ2-7; 7 positions agree with TRBD2. The CDR3 spans 15 residues. J was trimmed by 2 bases and V by 5 bases; bases with no gene match: 9. The germline CDR1 and CDR2 sequences are SGHVS and FNYEAQ.

The chain employs TRBV20-1 and TRBJ2-7, with 7 bases matching TRBD2. The V segment lost 6 bases and the J segment 2 bases; nucleotides outside the gene matches: 10. The CDR3 length is 14 residues. Germline CDR1 is DFQATT and CDR2 is SNEGSKA (reference sequence). This chain's CDR3 is CSALWRLAAYEQYF. The CDR3 bases are TGCAGTGCCCTCTGGAGGCTAGCGGCCTACGAGCAGTACTTC.

Points on this clonotype: No conserved phenylalanine or tryptophan ends this CDR3, so it is likely a read error. The limits of the CDR3 on the DNA are not certain, so only TCRdb's listed CDR3 is given. V and J are TRBV28 and TRBJ2-6. The CDR3 spans 11 residues, counting both ends. Germline CDR1 MDHEN, CDR2 SYDVKM. The CDR3 spells CASSLISYGTS.

This clonotype was observed at least ten times. This rearrangement joins TRBV4-3 to TRBJ2-1; D possibly matches TRBD1 or TRBD2 (5 bases each). The V end lost 0 bases, the J end lost 9 bases, and 18 bases lay between the germline ends. Germline CDR1 LGHNA, CDR2 YSLEER. The CDR3 extends over 16 amino acids. The CDR3 spells CASSQDWGRGSGEQFF. DNA for the CDR3: TGCGCCAGCAGCCAAGATTGGGGGAGAGGTTCAGGTGAGCAGTTCTTC.

Notes on this clonotype: The conserved closing phenylalanine or tryptophan is absent in this CDR3, likely reflecting a read error. V and J are TRBV20-1 and TRBJ2-5; D is unclear. Deletions cut 3 bases from V and 5 bases from J, with 7 bases between. The CDR3 runs 11 residues. CDR1 and CDR2 from the germline V gene are DFQATT and SNEGSKA (reference sequence). CDR3 sequence (DNA): TGCAGTGCTAGGGCCTGGGAGACCCAGTACTGC. Translating it yields CSARAWETQYC.

On this clonotype: This CDR3 fails to terminate in the conserved phenylalanine or tryptophan, so it likely reflects a read error. Because the CDR3's place on the DNA is in doubt, the DNA is left out and the CDR3 is given as listed by TCRdb. The rearrangement links TRBV7-8 to TRBJ2-3. Germline CDR1 and CDR2: SGHVS and FQNEAQ. The CDR3 spans 14 residues, counting both ends. This chain's CDR3 is CASSLENSEDTQYL.

This clonotype is judged medium-sized. This chain connects TRBV2 to TRBJ2-7; 11 nucleotides line up with TRBD1. Germline lookup yields CDR1 SNHLY and CDR2 FYNNEI. With V trimmed by 6 bases and J by 1 base, 2 bases remained unmatched. This CDR3 spans 14 amino acids. CDR3 nucleotide sequence: TGTGCCAGCAGGGGACAGGGGGTTTCCTACGAGCAGTACTTC. As protein: CASRGQGVSYEQYF.

This clonotype showed up many times. V usage is TRBV5-1 and J usage is TRBJ1-1; D gene unclear. This CDR3 region has 15 residues. Germline V CDR1 and CDR2: SGHRS, YFSETQ. The V end lost 3 bases, the J end lost 5 bases, and 17 bases lay between the germline ends. CDR3 region: CASSSDLTTGTEAFF. The DNA for the CDR3 is TGCGCCAGCAGCTCCGACCTTACGACGGGGACTGAAGCTTTCTTT.

Only a few counts were recorded for this clonotype. The rearrangement links TRBV6-6 to TRBJ2-5; 10 positions agree with TRBD2. The CDR3 is 19 residues long. The germline CDR1 and CDR2 sequences are MNHNY and SVGAGI (reference sequence). The trim removed 8 bases at V and 4 bases at J, leaving 22 bases unmatched. Here the CDR3 reads CASRTARALAGVNRETQYF. The DNA of the CDR3 is TGTGCCAGCCGGACGGCAAGGGCCCTAGCGGGAGTAAATCGAGAGACCCAGTACTTC.

By sample fraction, this clonotype is medium-sized. The J gene is TRBJ2-2, the V gene TRBV10-3; 9 nucleotides agree with TRBD2. The junction had 10 bases not matched to a gene; V was cut back by 4 bases and J by 7 bases. The CDR3 consists of 16 residues. Germline CDR1 is ENHRY and CDR2 is SYGVKD. The CDR3 loop reads CAISGGRREGGGELFF. CDR3 nucleotides: TGTGCCATCAGTGGCGGCAGGCGGGAGGGCGGCGGGGAGCTGTTTTTT.

As to this clonotype: One end of the junction fails to match germline, which may point to a read error. This rearrangement joins TRBV7-3 to TRBJ1-1; no clear D. Germline V gene sequence: CDR1 SGHTA, CDR2 FQGTGA. This CDR3 has 14 amino acids. The CDR3 sequence: CASSLPTANTEACF. The CDR3 bases are TGTGCCAGCAGCTTACCAACAGCAAACACTGAAGCTTGCTTT.

V usage is TRBV20-1 and J usage is TRBJ2-2, with TRBD2 matching over 12 bases. With 2 bases clipped from V and 9 bases from J, the junction kept 13 bases outside the gene matches. This CDR3 region has 17 residues. The V gene's germline CDR1 is DFQATT and CDR2 SNEGSKA (reference sequence). The CDR3 DNA follows: TGCAGTGCTAGATCCGGGACTAGCGGGTTATTGGGCCGGGAGCTGTTTTTT. Residues: CSARSGTSGLLGRELFF.

The V and J genes are TRBV5-4 and TRBJ2-7, with 9 positions matching TRBD1. The length of the CDR3 is 13 residues. The germline gives CDR1 SGHNT, CDR2 YYREEE (reference sequence). Losses at the gene ends were 0 bases for V and 13 bases for J; bases not matched to a gene: 8. As DNA, the CDR3 is TGTGCCAGCAGCTTGGCAGGGGGACAGGGTAACTACTTC. Residues: CASSLAGGQGNYF.

As to this clonotype: Possible read error: a much larger clone is one base away. The V gene is TRBV6-2 or TRBV6-3, the J gene TRBJ2-4; 9 positions agree with TRBD2. This CDR3 has 15 residues. Germline assignment: CDR1 MNHEY and CDR2 SVGEGT. The CDR3, as DNA: TGTGCCAGCATGGACAGCGGGGGGACCAAAAACATTCAGCACTTC. This encodes CASMDSGGTKNIQHF.

This clonotype was observed many times. The missing conserved phenylalanine or tryptophan at the end of this CDR3 makes a read error likely. The chain employs TRBV25-1 and TRBJ2-1; 9 nucleotides line up with TRBD1. The V gene end was trimmed by 1 base and the J gene end by 3 bases; junction bases not matched to a gene: 7. The CDR3 has 17 amino acids. CDR1 and CDR2 from the germline V gene are MGHDK and SYGVNS. In DNA, the CDR3 is TGTGCCAGCAGTGAATTAGGGACAGGGTTCTTCTACAATGAGCAGTTCTTA. Amino acid sequence: CASSELGTGFFYNEQFL.